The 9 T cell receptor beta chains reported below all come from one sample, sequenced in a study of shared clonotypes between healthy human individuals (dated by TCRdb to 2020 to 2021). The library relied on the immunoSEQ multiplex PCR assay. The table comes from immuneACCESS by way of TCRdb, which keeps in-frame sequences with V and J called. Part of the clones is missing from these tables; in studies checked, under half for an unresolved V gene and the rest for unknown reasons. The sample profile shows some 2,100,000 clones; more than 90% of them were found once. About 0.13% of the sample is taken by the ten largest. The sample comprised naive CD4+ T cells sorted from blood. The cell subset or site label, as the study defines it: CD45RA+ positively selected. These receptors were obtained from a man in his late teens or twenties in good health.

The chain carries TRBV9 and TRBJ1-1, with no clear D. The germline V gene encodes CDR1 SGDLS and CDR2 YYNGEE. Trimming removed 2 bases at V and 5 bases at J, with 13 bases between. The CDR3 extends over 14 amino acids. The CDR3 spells CASSVSPSGTEAFF. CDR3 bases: TGTGCCAGCAGCGTGAGCCCCTCCGGGACTGAAGCTTTCTTT.

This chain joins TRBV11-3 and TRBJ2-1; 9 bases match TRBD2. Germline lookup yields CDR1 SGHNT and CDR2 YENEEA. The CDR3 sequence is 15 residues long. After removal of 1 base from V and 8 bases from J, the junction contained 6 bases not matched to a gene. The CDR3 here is CASSLASSGTHEQFF. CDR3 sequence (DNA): TGTGCCAGCAGCTTAGCTTCTAGCGGGACCCATGAGCAGTTCTTC. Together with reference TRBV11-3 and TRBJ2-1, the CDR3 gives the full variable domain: EAGVVQSPRYKIIEKKQPVAFWCNPISGHNTLYWYLQNLGQGPELLIRYENEEAVDDSQLPKDRFSAERLKGVDSTLKIQPAELGDSAVYLCASSLASSGTHEQFFGPGTRLTVL.

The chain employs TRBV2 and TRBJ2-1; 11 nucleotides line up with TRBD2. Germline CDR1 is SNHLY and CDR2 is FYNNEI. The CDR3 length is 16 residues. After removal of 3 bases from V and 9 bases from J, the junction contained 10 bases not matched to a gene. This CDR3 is CASSDQYILAGGEQFF. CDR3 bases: TGTGCCAGCAGTGATCAGTATATCCTAGCGGGGGGTGAGCAGTTCTTC. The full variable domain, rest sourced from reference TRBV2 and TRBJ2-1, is EPEVTQTPSHQVTQMGQEVILRCVPISNHLYFYWYRQILGQKVEFLVSFYNNEISEKSEIFDDQFSVERPDGSNFTLKIRSTKLEDSAMYFCASSDQYILAGGEQFFGPGTRLTVL.

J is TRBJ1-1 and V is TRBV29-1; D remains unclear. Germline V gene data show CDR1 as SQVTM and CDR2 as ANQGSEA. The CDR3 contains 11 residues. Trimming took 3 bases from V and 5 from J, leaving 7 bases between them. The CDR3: CSVEGLTEAFF. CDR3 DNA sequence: TGCAGCGTTGAGGGCCTGACTGAAGCTTTCTTT.

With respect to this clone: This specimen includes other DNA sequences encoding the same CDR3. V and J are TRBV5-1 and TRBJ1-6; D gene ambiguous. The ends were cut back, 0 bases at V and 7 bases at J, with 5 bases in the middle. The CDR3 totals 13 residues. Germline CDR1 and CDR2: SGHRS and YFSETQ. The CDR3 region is CASSLGVNSPLHF. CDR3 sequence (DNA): TGCGCCAGCAGCTTGGGGGTGAATTCACCCCTCCACTTT.

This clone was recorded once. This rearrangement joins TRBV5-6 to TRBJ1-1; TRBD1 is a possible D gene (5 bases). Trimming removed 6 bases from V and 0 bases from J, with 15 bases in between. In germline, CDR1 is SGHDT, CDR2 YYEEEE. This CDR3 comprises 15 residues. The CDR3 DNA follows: TGTGCCAGCACCGGGCGGGACGCTTTGAACACTGAAGCTTTCTTT. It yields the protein CASTGRDALNTEAFF. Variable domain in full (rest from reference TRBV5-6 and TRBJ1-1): DAGVTQSPTHLIKTRGQQVTLRCSPKSGHDTVSWYQQALGQGPQFIFQYYEEEERQRGNFPDRFSGHQFPNYSSELNVNALLLGDSALYLCASTGRDALNTEAFFGQGTRLTVV.

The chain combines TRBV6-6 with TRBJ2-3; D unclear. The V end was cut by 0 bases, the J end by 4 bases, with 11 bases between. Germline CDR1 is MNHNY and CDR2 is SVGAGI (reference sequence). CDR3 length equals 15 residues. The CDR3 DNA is TGTGCCAGCAGTTACTCCCAACTAAACCCAGATACGCAGTATTTT. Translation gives CASSYSQLNPDTQYF.

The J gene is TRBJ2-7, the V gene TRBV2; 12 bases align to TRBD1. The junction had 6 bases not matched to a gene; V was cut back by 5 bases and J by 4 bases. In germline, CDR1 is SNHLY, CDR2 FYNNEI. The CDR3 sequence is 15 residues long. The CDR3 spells CASSYRDRGPYEQYF. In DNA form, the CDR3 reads TGTGCCAGCAGTTACCGGGACAGGGGGCCGTACGAGCAGTACTTC. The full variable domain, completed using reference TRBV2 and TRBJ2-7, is EPEVTQTPSHQVTQMGQEVILRCVPISNHLYFYWYRQILGQKVEFLVSFYNNEISEKSEIFDDQFSVERPDGSNFTLKIRSTKLEDSAMYFCASSYRDRGPYEQYFGPGTRLTVT.

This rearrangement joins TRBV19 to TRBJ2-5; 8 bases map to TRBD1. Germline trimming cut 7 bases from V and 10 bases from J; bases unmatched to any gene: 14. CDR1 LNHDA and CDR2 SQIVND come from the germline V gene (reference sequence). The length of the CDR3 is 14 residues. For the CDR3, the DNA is TGTGCCAGTAAAGAAGGCGACAGGGGCGATTTCCAGTACTTC. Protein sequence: CASKEGDRGDFQYF.